The 4 T cell receptor beta chains below all came from one sample that was sequenced in a study of cytotoxic CD8 clonotypes in ibrutinib-treated CLL (dated by TCRdb to about 2021). The time point tag for this specimen amounts to: less than 30 months on ibrutinib. Preparation of the library involved the immunoSEQ multiplex PCR assay. TCRdb obtained this table from immuneACCESS and retained in-frame rearrangements with V and J assigned. These tables miss some clones; where compared with another copy, unresolved V genes account for less than half of the shortfall, and the remainder is unexplained. The sample table records approximately 130,000 clones; around 84% of these occur just once. 3% to 4% of the sample comes from the top ten. This material consisted of PBMCs, taken after 24 months of ibrutinib treatment. Receptor source: a human donor with chronic lymphocytic leukemia.

This chain links TRBV7-9 with TRBJ1-5, with 7 positions matching TRBD1. Trimming cost V 4 bases and J 0 bases; bases outside gene matches: 6. Germline V gives CDR1 SEHNR, CDR2 FQNEAQ (reference sequence). There are 16 residues in the CDR3. This CDR3 reads CASSSRQGGSNQPQHF. The CDR3 bases are TGTGCCAGCAGCTCCCGACAGGGCGGTAGCAATCAGCCCCAGCATTTT.

This chain joins TRBV18 and TRBJ1-5; no firm D call. The CDR3 length is 15 residues. The V end was cut by 2 bases, the J end by 3 bases, with 11 bases between. Germline values: CDR1 KGHSH, CDR2 LQKENI. The CDR3 region has the DNA TGTGCCAGCTCACCAGGACCGACCTACAATCAGCCCCAGCATTTT. Translation: CASSPGPTYNQPQHF.

The genes are TRBV5-1 and TRBJ2-5; the D is unclear. The J call is doubtful: the DNA matches TRBJ2-7 better. Germline CDR1 is SGHRS and CDR2 is YFSETQ. The CDR3 runs 14 residues. The CDR3 DNA reads as TGCGCCAGCAGCTTGGGCTCTACTTCTTACGAGCAGTACTTC. Translating gives CASSLGSTSYEQYF.

This clone was recorded once. The J gene is TRBJ1-5, the V gene TRBV15; D is unclear. Germline V gene data show CDR1 as LNHNV and CDR2 as YYDKDF (reference sequence). The CDR3 consists of 13 residues. V lost 0 bases and J lost 6, with 6 bases in between. The CDR3 bases are TGTGCCACCAGCAGAGATCTAGGTCAGCCCCAGCATTTT. Its translation is CATSRDLGQPQHF.